This TCR beta chain was sequenced for a study of cytomegalovirus exposure and HLA in healthy donors. The ends lost 3 bases at V and 6 bases at J; junction bases unmatched: 5. In germline, CDR1 is KGHSH, CDR2 LQKENI. This CDR3 spans 15 amino acids. The PCR ran on 60 Vbeta and 13 Jbeta primers. Produced via immunoSEQ multiplex PCR; TCRdb's table is partial and in-frame only. The repertoire includes tens of thousands of clones, more than 60% of them detected once, and more than 2.5% sits in the top ten. The chain is built from TRBV18 and TRBJ2-1, with TRBD2 matching over 10 bases. The clonotype comes from a man in his fifties or sixties in good health and CMV-seropositive. Input material: PBMCs. The CDR3 loop is CASSPGLAGANEQFF. The CDR3 nucleotides are TGTGCCAGCTCACCGGGCCTAGCGGGAGCCAATGAGCAGTTCTTC.